This T cell receptor beta chain was identified during a study of blood T cell repertoires in COVID-19. The overall study: Samples representing acute and convalescent COVID-19 were sourced from the United States, Italy and Spain. From T cells, B-cell-depleted T cells, or PBMCs came the material, which was cDNA or gDNA.

This CDR3 has 15 residues. Trimming removed 2 bases from V and 2 bases from J; junction bases left unmatched: 2. Germline CDR1 SGHVS, CDR2 FQNEAQ. In the original workflow: Nucleated cell number was recorded as an estimate derived from reference gene primer amplification. The repertoire was sequenced with immunoSEQ multiplex PCR; TCRdb's copy has only in-frame clones and lacks some. V and J calls and clone size come straight from that table; D and trimming were deduced from the DNA. The sample lists about 250,000 clones, roughly 85% occurring once. J is TRBJ2-3 and V is TRBV7-8; 9 bases are shared with TRBD2. The TCR comes from a man between 45 and 60 years old with active or convalescent COVID-19. The sample was peripheral blood. The CDR3: CASSLKREDTDTQYF. The DNA of the CDR3 is TGTGCCAGCAGCTTAAAGCGGGAGGACACAGATACGCAGTATTTT.